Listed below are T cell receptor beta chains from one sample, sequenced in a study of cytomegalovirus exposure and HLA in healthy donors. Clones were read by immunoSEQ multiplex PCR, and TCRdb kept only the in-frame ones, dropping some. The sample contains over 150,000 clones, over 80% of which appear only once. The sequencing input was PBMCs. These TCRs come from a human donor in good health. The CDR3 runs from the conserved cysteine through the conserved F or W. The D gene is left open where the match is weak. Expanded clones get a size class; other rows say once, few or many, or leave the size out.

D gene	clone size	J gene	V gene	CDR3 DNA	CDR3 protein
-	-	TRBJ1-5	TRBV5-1	TGCGCCAGCAGCTTGGGGGCCCTTGGAGGGAGTCAGCCCCAGCATTTT	CASSLGALGGSQPQHF
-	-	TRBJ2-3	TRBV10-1	TGCGCCAGCAGTGAGGTCCTTAGTCGAGATACGCAGTATTTT	CASSEVLSRDTQYF
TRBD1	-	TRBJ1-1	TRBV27	TGTGCCAGCAGTTTATTAGGGACAGCTGAAGCTTTCTTT	CASSLLGTAEAFF
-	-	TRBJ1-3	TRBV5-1	TGCGCCAGCAGCTTGGCCCTGGAGGGAAACACCATATATTTT	CASSLALEGNTIYF
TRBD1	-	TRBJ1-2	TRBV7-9	TGTGCCAGCAGCTTAGACGGGACAGGGGAGGATGGCTACACCTTC	CASSLDGTGEDGYTF
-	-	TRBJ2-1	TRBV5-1	TGCGCCAGCAGCGTCCGGGTCCAGGGCAATGAGCAGTTCTTC	CASSVRVQGNEQFF
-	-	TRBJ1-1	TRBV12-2	TGTGCAAGTCGCTTAGTGGGAACAGGGCGAATTATGGACACTGAAGCTTTCTTT	CASRLVGTGRIMDTEAFF
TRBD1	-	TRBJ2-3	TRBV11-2	TGTGCCAGCAGCAGACAGGGGGGGTCAACTACAGATACGCAGTATTTT	CASSRQGGSTTDTQYF
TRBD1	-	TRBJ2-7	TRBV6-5	TGTGCCAGCAGTTACTCGGACAGGGGAGTTTGCGTGCAGTACTTC	CASSYSDRGVCVQYF
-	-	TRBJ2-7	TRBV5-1	TGCGCCAGCAGCTTGGATTTTCGGGGGGCCCCCTCCTACGAGCAGTACTTC	CASSLDFRGAPSYEQYF
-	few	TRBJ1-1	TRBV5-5	TGTGCCAGCAGCTTGGAGAAGACAGGAGGAGCTTTCTTT	CASSLEKTGGAFF
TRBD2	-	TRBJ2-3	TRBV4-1	TGCGCCAGCAGCCAAGAGTACAGCGGGGGGGCAACTAGCACAGATACGCAGTATTTT	CASSQEYSGGATSTDTQYF
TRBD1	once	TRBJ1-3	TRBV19	TGTGCCAGTAGTGGGCAGGGGGCGAGTGGAAACACCATATATTTT	CASSGQGASGNTIYF
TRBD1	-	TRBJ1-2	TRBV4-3	TGCGCCAGCAGCCAAGAGCTAGGACAGGGGGCCGGCTATGGCTACACCTTC	CASSQELGQGAGYGYTF
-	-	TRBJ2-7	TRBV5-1	TGCGCCAGCAGCCGTACTGACGCCTGGCCCGGGGAGCAGTACTTC	CASSRTDAWPGEQYF
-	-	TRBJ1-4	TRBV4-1	TGCGCCAGCAGCCAAACAGGGCGAGAACTGTTTTTT	CASSQTGRELFF
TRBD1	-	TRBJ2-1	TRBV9	TGTGCCAGCAGCGTCAACCGGGACAGGCCTCTTAGCTCCTACAATGAGCAGTTCTTC	CASSVNRDRPLSSYNEQFF
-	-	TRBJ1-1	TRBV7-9	TGTGCCAGCAGCTTAGCCCCCACAGCTGAAGCTTTCTTT	CASSLAPTAEAFF
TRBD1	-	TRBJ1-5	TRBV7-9	TGTGCCAGCAGCTTGGACAGGGGGAGACAGCCCCAGCATTTT	CASSLDRGRQPQHF
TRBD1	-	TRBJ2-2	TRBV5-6	TGTGCCAGCAGCTTGGTAGGTGACAGGGTCGCCGGGGAGCTGTTTTTT	CASSLVGDRVAGELFF
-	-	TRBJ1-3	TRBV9	TGTGCCAGCAGCCCCCGTTACAGCCGAACTGGAAACACCATATATTTT	CASSPRYSRTGNTIYF
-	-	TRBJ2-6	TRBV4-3	TGCGCCAGCAGCCAAGATTCCGGGGCTGGGGCCAACGTCCTGACTTTC	CASSQDSGAGANVLTF
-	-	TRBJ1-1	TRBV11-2	TGTGCCAGCAGCTTTAGCGAATCCGGACAGAGGTTT	CASSFSESGQRF
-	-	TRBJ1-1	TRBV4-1	TGCGCCAGCAGCCAAGAGACAGGCCGTGAACCTTTCTTT	CASSQETGREPFF